Listed here are 24 T cell receptor beta chains from one sample, sequenced in a study of cytomegalovirus exposure and HLA in healthy donors. PCR was performed using 60 Vbeta and 13 Jbeta primers. Profiling relied on immunoSEQ multiplex PCR, and the TCRdb table lists in-frame clones only, not all of them. Its table lists about 110,000 clones. Sequencing was carried out using PBMCs. These receptors originate from a man younger than 30 in good health and CMV-seronegative.

The V gene is TRBV2, the J gene TRBJ2-3, with 10 bases identical to TRBD1. Trimming removed 5 bases from V and 2 bases from J; junction bases left unmatched: 4. CDR1 and CDR2 from the germline V gene are SNHLY and FYNNEI. The CDR3 is 15 amino acids. CDR3 protein: CASSPGQGSTDTQYF. DNA of the CDR3: TGTGCCAGCAGTCCGGGACAGGGGTCCACAGATACGCAGTATTTT.

The rearrangement joins TRBV5-1 to TRBJ1-2; 9 bases map to TRBD1. In germline, CDR1 is SGHRS, CDR2 YFSETQ. V lost 0 bases to trimming and J lost 7 bases; unmatched junction nucleotides: 7. This CDR3 has 15 residues. CDR3 sequence reads: CASSLEGQGSSGYTF. Here the CDR3 DNA reads TGCGCCAGCAGCTTGGAGGGACAGGGTTCGAGTGGCTACACCTTC. The full variable domain, its missing parts supplied by reference TRBV5-1 and TRBJ1-2, is KAGVTQTPRYLIKTRGQQVTLSCSPISGHRSVSWYQQTPGQGLQFLFEYFSETQRNKGNFPGRFSGRQFSNSRSEMNVSTLELGDSALYLCASSLEGQGSSGYTFGSGTRLTVV.

The V call is TRBV10-1, the J call TRBJ2-7, with 9 nucleotides matching TRBD1. The V and J ends lost 6 bases and 4 bases, in that order; junction bases with no gene match: 10. The CDR3 is 15 residues long. In germline, CDR1 is WNHNN, CDR2 SYGVQD (reference sequence). CDR3 region: CASSPGTGLDYEQYF. The CDR3 DNA follows: TGCGCCAGCAGCCCGGGGACAGGGTTGGATTACGAGCAGTACTTC.

The chain joins TRBV14 to TRBJ2-1; perhaps TRBD1 as D (5 bases). V shed 6 bases and J shed 7 bases, with 10 bases lying between them. The CDR3 covers 12 residues. Per the germline V gene, CDR1 is SGHDN and CDR2 is FVKESK. The CDR3 DNA reads TGTGCCAGCAGTCCCCAGGGAAATGAGCAGTTCTTC. It translates to CASSPQGNEQFF.

The CDR3 DNA reads TGCGCCACGGAGGGCCCGAGCAATCAGCCCCAGCATTTT. As protein: CATEGPSNQPQHF. The chain recombines TRBV10-1 with TRBJ1-5; no reliable D call. CDR3 length: 13 amino acids. Per the germline V gene, CDR1 is WNHNN and CDR2 is SYGVQD (reference sequence). Trimming removed 10 bases at V and 1 base at J, with 11 bases between.

This chain joins TRBV6-6 and TRBJ1-4; 7 bases agree with TRBD1. Germline CDR1 MNHNY, CDR2 SVGAGI (reference sequence). The CDR3 has 14 residues. V shed 5 bases and J 4 bases; nucleotides not matched to a gene: 4. The CDR3 DNA reads TGTGCCAGCAGTATCAGGGGGAATAATGAAAAACTGTTTTTT. It translates to CASSIRGNNEKLFF.

This sequence joins TRBV30 and TRBJ2-5, with 10 bases aligning to TRBD2. The CDR3 sequence is 17 residues long. Germline values: CDR1 GTSNPN, CDR2 SVGIG (reference sequence). V was clipped by 1 base and J by 1 base; unmatched bases: 9. CDR3 amino acids: CAWSGWRTSGIQETQYF. DNA for the CDR3: TGTGCCTGGAGTGGTTGGCGCACTAGCGGGATCCAAGAGACCCAGTACTTC.

The CDR3 is CASRYATGTNSYEQYF. In DNA form, the CDR3 reads TGTGCCAGCAGATACGCTACCGGGACAAATTCCTACGAGCAGTACTTC. The chain has TRBV5-6 and TRBJ2-7; possibly TRBD1 for D (6 bases). V was clipped by 5 bases and J by 1 base, with 19 bases between them. This CDR3 is 16 amino acids long. Germline lookup yields CDR1 SGHDT and CDR2 YYEEEE.

The chain has TRBV29-1 and TRBJ2-5; 10 nucleotides line up with TRBD2. Germline CDR1 reads SQVTM; CDR2 reads ANQGSEA. There are 14 residues in the CDR3. After removal of 3 bases from V and 4 bases from J, the junction contained 5 bases not matched to a gene. The chain's CDR3 is CSVDISGGLETQYF. CDR3 bases: TGCAGCGTTGATATTAGCGGGGGGTTAGAGACCCAGTACTTC.

The chain is built from TRBV7-8 and TRBJ2-5; D unresolved. CDR1 is SGHVS and CDR2 is FQNEAQ in the germline V gene. The CDR3 is 14 amino acids. The ends were cut back, 4 bases at V and 5 bases at J, with 14 bases in the middle. CDR3 DNA: TGTGCCAGCAGCTCCACCGTTCCGAGGGAGACCCAGTACTTC. Its translation: CASSSTVPRETQYF.

The rearrangement uses TRBV29-1 and TRBJ1-2; D uncertain. This CDR3 is built from 12 residues. Germline CDR1 reads SQVTM; CDR2 reads ANQGSEA. Trimming pared 3 bases from V and 5 bases from J, leaving 10 bases between. CDR3 bases: TGCAGCGTTGATGTTCTGTCTTATGGCTACACCTTC. Translated, it gives CSVDVLSYGYTF.

The chain links TRBV2 to TRBJ2-1; D gene uncertain. Germline CDR1 SNHLY, CDR2 FYNNEI. Trimming pared 1 base from V and 3 bases from J, leaving 7 bases between. The CDR3 has 14 amino acids. The CDR3 here is CASSEVLVYNEQFF. The CDR3 DNA sequence: TGTGCCAGCAGTGAAGTACTCGTCTACAATGAGCAGTTCTTC.

This rearrangement joins TRBV5-4 to TRBJ1-1, with 7 bases identical to TRBD1. The ends lost 4 bases at V and 2 bases at J; junction bases unmatched: 11. Germline lookup yields CDR1 SGHNT and CDR2 YYREEE (reference sequence). The CDR3 spans 16 residues. The CDR3 coding sequence is TGTGCCAGCAGCACGGGCGTGACAGGGAAAAACACTGAAGCTTTCTTT. Translated: CASSTGVTGKNTEAFF. Using reference TRBV5-4 and TRBJ1-1 for the parts outside the CDR3, the full variable domain is ETGVTQSPTHLIKTRGQQVTLRCSSQSGHNTVSWYQQALGQGPQFIFQYYREEENGRGNFPPRFSGLQFPNYSSELNVNALELDDSALYLCASSTGVTGKNTEAFFGQGTRLTVV.

This chain connects TRBV27 to TRBJ1-1; 8 bases match TRBD1. The CDR3 sequence is 16 residues long. Germline V gene sequence: CDR1 MNHEY, CDR2 SMNVEV (reference sequence). J gave up 0 bases and V 4 bases, and 7 bases lay outside the gene matches. This CDR3 is CASSSTGAVMNTEAFF. The DNA for the CDR3 is TGTGCCAGCAGTTCGACAGGGGCCGTAATGAACACTGAAGCTTTCTTT.

The rearrangement uses TRBV29-1 and TRBJ2-1; the D gene is possibly TRBD1 (6 bases). The CDR3 has 14 residues. Germline V CDR1 and CDR2: SQVTM, ANQGSEA. V was shortened by 3 bases and J by 6 bases, with 15 bases between the two germline ends. For the CDR3, the DNA is TGCAGCGTTGACTTTCAGGGGTTGGTCAATGAGCAGTTCTTC. Translating gives CSVDFQGLVNEQFF.

V and J are TRBV18 and TRBJ2-5; 7 bases agree with TRBD2. J gave up 4 bases and V 3 bases, and 8 bases lay outside the gene matches. This CDR3 region has 15 residues. Per germline, CDR1 KGHSH and CDR2 LQKENI. CDR3 in DNA: TGTGCCAGCTCACCGATTCGGGGGGAAAGAGAGACCCAGTACTTC. Amino acids: CASSPIRGERETQYF.

The chain combines TRBV5-1 with TRBJ2-5, with 10 bases that match TRBD2. The J call may be incorrect, as the DNA end agrees better with TRBJ2-7. The germline V gene has CDR1 SGHRS and CDR2 YFSETQ. This CDR3 is built from 15 residues. The DNA for the CDR3 is TGCGCCAGCGGCGTTAAGCGGGAGGGGAAACACGAGCAGTACTTC. This codes for CASGVKREGKHEQYF.

The chain uses TRBV2 and TRBJ2-2, with TRBD2 matching 8 bases. Trimming at V came to 10 bases and at J to 4 bases, leaving 20 bases not matched to a gene. The CDR3 has 18 residues. CDR1 SNHLY and CDR2 FYNNEI come from the germline V gene. CDR3 DNA sequence: TGTGCCACCACAAGGATGGGTCTGCGGGAGGTCGGCACCGGGGAGCTGTTTTTT. Translating it yields CATTRMGLREVGTGELFF. The whole variable domain, filled in from reference TRBV2 and TRBJ2-2, reads EPEVTQTPSHQVTQMGQEVILRCVPISNHLYFYWYRQILGQKVEFLVSFYNNEISEKSEIFDDQFSVERPDGSNFTLKIRSTKLEDSAMYFCATTRMGLREVGTGELFFGEGSRLTVL.

The J gene is TRBJ2-7, the V gene TRBV5-8; D possibly corresponds to TRBD2 (6 bases). Per the germline V gene, CDR1 is SGHTS and CDR2 is YDEGEE. The CDR3 spans 15 residues. Deletions cut 2 bases from V and 3 bases from J, with 15 bases between. The CDR3 nucleotides are TGTGCCAGCAGCTTTAGCCGGACGCGGGACTACGAGCAGTACTTC. It specifies CASSFSRTRDYEQYF.

V is TRBV28 and J is TRBJ1-2; 8 bases map to TRBD1. Trimming at V came to 3 bases and at J to 5 bases, leaving 11 bases not matched to a gene. Germline values: CDR1 MDHEN, CDR2 SYDVKM. The CDR3 has 16 residues. CDR3: CASSFLRTGLPYGYTF. DNA of the CDR3: TGTGCCAGCAGTTTCCTTCGGACAGGGTTGCCGTATGGCTACACCTTC.

V is TRBV11-2 and J is TRBJ1-2; a weak D match, TRBD1 (6 bases). Germline V gives CDR1 SGHAT, CDR2 FQNNGV. The CDR3 has 15 residues. V dropped 0 bases and J dropped 4 bases, with 12 bases sitting between them. The CDR3 nucleotides are TGTGCCAGCAGCTTAGATCCCAGGGGTTTCTATGGCTACACCTTC. As protein: CASSLDPRGFYGYTF.

The V and J genes are TRBV7-2 and TRBJ1-5, with 8 bases matching TRBD1. The CDR3 totals 15 residues. Unmatched junction bases numbered 2, after V lost 1 base and J lost 3 bases. CDR1 and CDR2 from the germline V gene are SGHTA and FQGNSA. CDR3 DNA sequence: TGTGCCAGCAGCTTAGGGACAGGGAACAATCAGCCCCAGCATTTT. Translation gives CASSLGTGNNQPQHF.

V usage is TRBV2 and J usage is TRBJ2-7, with TRBD1 as a possible D gene (7 bases). The V gene lost 4 bases and the J gene lost 5 bases, with 18 bases spanning the gap. There are 15 residues in the CDR3. Germline-derived CDR1 and CDR2 are SNHLY and FYNNEI. For the CDR3, the DNA is TGTGCCAGCAGTGGCCAAACAGGGGAGGACAACGAGCAGTACTTC. Its protein is CASSGQTGEDNEQYF.

The chain recombines TRBV19 with TRBJ1-5; 7 bases map to TRBD1. The CDR3 extends over 15 amino acids. Losses at the gene ends were 4 bases for V and 1 base for J; bases not matched to a gene: 4. Germline V CDR1 and CDR2: LNHDA, SQIVND (reference sequence). The CDR3 coding sequence is TGTGCCAGTAGTACGAGACAGGGAAGCAATCAGCCCCAGCATTTT. Protein sequence: CASSTRQGSNQPQHF.